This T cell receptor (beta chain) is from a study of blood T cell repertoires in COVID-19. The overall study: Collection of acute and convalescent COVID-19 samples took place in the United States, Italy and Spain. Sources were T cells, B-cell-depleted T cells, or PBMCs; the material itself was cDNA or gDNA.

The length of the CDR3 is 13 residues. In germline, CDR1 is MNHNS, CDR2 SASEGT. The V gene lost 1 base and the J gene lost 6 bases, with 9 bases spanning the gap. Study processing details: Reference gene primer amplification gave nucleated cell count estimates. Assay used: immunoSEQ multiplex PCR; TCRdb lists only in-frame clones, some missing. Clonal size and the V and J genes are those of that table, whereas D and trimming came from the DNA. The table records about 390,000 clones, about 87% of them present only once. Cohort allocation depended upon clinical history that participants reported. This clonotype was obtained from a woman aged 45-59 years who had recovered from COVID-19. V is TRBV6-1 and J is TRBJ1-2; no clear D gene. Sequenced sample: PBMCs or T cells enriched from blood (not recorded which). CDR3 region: CASSEGQRHGYTF. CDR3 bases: TGTGCCAGCAGTGAAGGACAAAGGCATGGCTACACCTTC.